One and the same sample provided the 18 T cell receptor beta chains below, sequenced in a study of post-analysis software for immune sequencing data. Findings and limits, study-wide: Five TRBV segments appeared more often in patients than in controls, and TRBV5-6, TRBV5-1 and TRBV20-1 were among these.

For these TCRs, the target antigens are not known. Sequencing libraries made from TCR beta cDNA carried unique molecular identifiers. Each CDR3 protein gets one entry after TCRdb re-called the PCR reads with MiXCR. The table shows fewer than 700,000 distinct CDR3 sequences, with 44% occurring only once. Material for sequencing was blood. All receptors derive from a girl under 18 with multiple sclerosis.

The chain uses TRBV5-1 and TRBJ1-2; D uncertain. In germline, CDR1 is SGHRS, CDR2 YFSETQ. The CDR3 is made up of 12 amino acids. V was clipped by 4 bases and J by 7 bases, with 11 bases between them. The CDR3 protein is CASSDGEPGYTF. For the CDR3, the DNA is TGCGCCAGCAGCGACGGAGAGCCTGGCTACACCTTC.

The chain uses TRBV25-1 and TRBJ2-5; 8 bases fit TRBD1. Germline CDR1 MGHDK, CDR2 SYGVNS. With 2 bases clipped from V and 4 bases from J, the junction kept 6 bases outside the gene matches. This CDR3 has 15 amino acids. The CDR3 DNA is TGTGCCAGCAGTGAAGGACAGGGATTGGTAGAGACCCAGTACTTC. As protein: CASSEGQGLVETQYF.

J is TRBJ2-3 and V is TRBV5-1; the match to TRBD2 covers 11 bases. Trimming at V came to 0 bases and at J to 2 bases, leaving 8 bases not matched to a gene. Germline V lookup: CDR1 SGHRS, CDR2 YFSETQ. This CDR3 spans 18 amino acids. CDR3 protein: CASSLAASGGPPTDTQYF. The CDR3 bases are TGCGCCAGCAGCTTGGCGGCTAGCGGGGGGCCGCCCACAGATACGCAGTATTTT. Combining the CDR3 with reference TRBV5-1 and TRBJ2-3 gives the whole variable domain KAGVTQTPRYLIKTRGQQVTLSCSPISGHRSVSWYQQTPGQGLQFLFEYFSETQRNKGNFPGRFSGRQFSNSRSEMNVSTLELGDSALYLCASSLAASGGPPTDTQYFGPGTRLTVL.

This clonotype was counted a few times. The J gene is TRBJ2-1, the V gene TRBV5-4, with D tentatively TRBD2 (5 bases). This CDR3 has 15 amino acids. Germline CDR1 SGHNT, CDR2 YYREEE (reference sequence). V shed 0 bases and J shed 5 bases, with 12 bases lying between them. The CDR3 here is CASSLEASSNNEQFF. CDR3 nucleotide sequence: TGTGCCAGCAGCTTGGAGGCTAGCTCTAACAATGAGCAGTTCTTC. Based on the CDR3 plus reference TRBV5-4 and TRBJ2-1, the full variable domain is ETGVTQSPTHLIKTRGQQVTLRCSSQSGHNTVSWYQQALGQGPQFIFQYYREEENGRGNFPPRFSGLQFPNYSSELNVNALELDDSALYLCASSLEASSNNEQFFGPGTRLTVL.

This clonotype was detected a few times. The gene calls are TRBV9 and TRBJ2-5, with 10 bases that match TRBD1. Germline V lookup: CDR1 SGDLS, CDR2 YYNGEE. The trim removed 4 bases at V and 1 base at J, leaving 13 bases unmatched. This CDR3 region has 18 residues. The CDR3 DNA is TGTGCCAGCAGCAGGACAGGGGGTCCCACCACCACCCAAGAGACCCAGTACTTC. This codes for CASSRTGGPTTTQETQYF.

The rearrangement uses TRBV20-1 and TRBJ1-1; a weak D match, TRBD1 (5 bases). In germline, CDR1 is DFQATT, CDR2 SNEGSKA (reference sequence). The CDR3 covers 14 residues. V was clipped by 3 bases and J by 5 bases, with 16 bases between them. The CDR3 protein is CSARVGAGKTEAFF. In nucleotides, the CDR3 is TGCAGTGCTAGGGTCGGGGCAGGGAAGACTGAAGCTTTCTTT.

This clonotype was seen a few times. The chain has TRBV12-3 or TRBV12-4 and TRBJ2-1; D gene unclear. Trimming pared 5 bases from V and 7 bases from J, leaving 6 bases between. The CDR3 contains 11 residues. CDR3 DNA: TGTGCCAGCAGTCGAGCAAATGAGCAGTTCTTC. Translated: CASSRANEQFF.

This chain connects TRBV20-1 to TRBJ2-5; unclear D gene. The germline gives CDR1 DFQATT, CDR2 SNEGSKA (reference sequence). The CDR3 spans 15 residues. Trimming cost V 5 bases and J 4 bases, with 20 bases left between them. In DNA, the CDR3 is TGCAGTGCTCCCCCCGGGCGGATTAAAGGAGAGACCCAGTACTTC. The encoded protein is CSAPPGRIKGETQYF.

This clonotype was counted only a few times. This rearrangement joins TRBV20-1 to TRBJ2-6, with a tentative D call TRBD1 (6 bases). The germline V and J ends were trimmed by 3 bases and 0 bases, with 9 bases remaining between them. The CDR3 loop spans 15 amino acids. Germline V gene lookup returns CDR1 DFQATT and CDR2 SNEGSKA (reference sequence). CDR3 nucleotide sequence: TGCAGTGCTAGGGACAGCAACTCTGGGGCCAACGTCCTGACTTTC. It specifies CSARDSNSGANVLTF.

This clonotype was observed once. In DNA, the CDR3 is TGTGCCATCAGTCGGGGGGGAACGAGCCTGGATGAGCAGTTCTTC. This sequence encodes CAISRGGTSLDEQFF. The chain links TRBV10-3 to TRBJ2-1, with 8 bases matching TRBD2. Germline CDR1 is ENHRY and CDR2 is SYGVKD. V lost 5 bases and J lost 8; bases outside the gene matches: 11. This CDR3 is built from 15 residues.

The CDR3 loop reads CSVAGTLNTEAFF. DNA of the CDR3: TGCAGCGTTGCGGGTACCTTGAACACTGAAGCTTTCTTT. The gene calls are TRBV29-1 and TRBJ1-1; D call uncertain. V lost 4 bases and J lost 0, with 9 bases in between. The CDR3 has 13 residues. CDR1 and CDR2 from the germline V gene are SQVTM and ANQGSEA.

This rearrangement joins TRBV12-3 or TRBV12-4 to TRBJ2-1; D gene ambiguous. This CDR3 has 14 amino acids. The V gene lost 3 bases and the J gene lost 8 bases, with 14 bases spanning the gap. As DNA, the CDR3 is TGTGCCAGCAGTTTTACGGGTACCACCGATGAGCAGTTCTTC. Amino acids: CASSFTGTTDEQFF.

The V call is TRBV28, the J call TRBJ1-4; 8 positions match TRBD1. The CDR3 is 15 residues long. The trim removed 3 bases at V and 4 bases at J, leaving 4 bases unmatched. CDR1 is MDHEN, CDR2 SYDVKM, per germline. This chain's CDR3 is CASSFVGQGNEKLFF. CDR3 nucleotide sequence: TGTGCCAGCAGTTTCGTTGGACAGGGTAATGAAAAACTGTTTTTT.

The rearrangement links TRBV12-3 or TRBV12-4 to TRBJ2-1, with a weak D call TRBD1 (6 bases). V was pared by 5 bases and J by 2 bases, with 13 bases between. This CDR3 has 15 amino acids. DNA for the CDR3: TGTGCCAGCAGTCAGGATGAGGGGGCCTACAATGAGCAGTTCTTC. It codes for CASSQDEGAYNEQFF.

The chain has TRBV7-2 and TRBJ2-7, with D tentatively TRBD2 (6 bases). Germline CDR1 SGHTA, CDR2 FQGNSA. V was pared by 5 bases and J by 6 bases, with 17 bases between. The CDR3 has 14 amino acids. DNA for the CDR3: TGTGCCAGCAGCCTCGTTGGCGGGGTAAGCGAGCAGTACTTC. Translating it yields CASSLVGGVSEQYF.

The chain carries TRBV9 and TRBJ2-1; D is perhaps TRBD2 (6 bases). CDR1 SGDLS and CDR2 YYNGEE come from the germline V gene. V gave up 3 bases and J gave up 4 bases, with 14 bases separating them. The CDR3 runs to 15 residues. CDR3 sequence reads: CASSAGRGIYNEQFF. The CDR3 DNA sequence: TGTGCCAGCAGCGCGGGTCGGGGGATTTACAATGAGCAGTTCTTC.

This clonotype was observed once. The chain employs TRBV30 and TRBJ2-1; 10 nucleotides align to TRBD2. Germline CDR1 and CDR2: GTSNPN and SVGIG (reference sequence). Unmatched junction bases numbered 6, after V lost 0 bases and J lost 10 bases. The CDR3 runs 14 residues. CDR3 coding DNA: TGTGCCTGGAGTGTTGCTCTAGCGGGAGCCGAGCAGTTCTTC. It specifies CAWSVALAGAEQFF.

The CDR3, as DNA: TGTGCCAGCAGTTTAGGACAGGGAATGTACTTC. It translates to CASSLGQGMYF. The J gene is TRBJ2-4, the V gene TRBV12-3 or TRBV12-4; 7 nucleotides agree with TRBD1. The CDR3 is 11 residues long. V trimming: 1 base; J trimming: 15 bases; junction bases outside the gene matches: 3.